The TCR beta chain under discussion was sequenced for a study of read filtering for tumor transcriptome and immune sequencing. Study at large: R-ISS stage counts were eight or nine for I, about 15 for II, 7 for III. Whole-transcriptome libraries were prepared after DNase treatment. Study outcomes and limitations: About 80% of IR-seq clonotypes had one read, totaling about 4% of reads; RNA-seq: about 74% and 41%.

This clonotype was seen only a few times. What it recognizes is unknown. Germline V lookup: CDR1 SEHNR, CDR2 FQNEAQ (reference sequence). Trimming removed 3 bases from V and 5 bases from J, with 10 bases in between. The CDR3 is made up of 13 amino acids. Molecular barcoded adaptors covering alpha/delta and beta/gamma chains were used on approximately 400 ng RNA. TCRdb used MiXCR to reprocess the reads, holding one entry per CDR3 protein. The sample records tens of thousands of distinct CDR3 sequences, under 20% being singletons. This sequence joins TRBV7-9 and TRBJ1-1; D is undetermined. The source is a donor aged 40 or over with multiple myeloma. The sample comprised a population of CD138-negative cells sorted from bone marrow. The chain's CDR3 is CASSFGPRTEAFF. CDR3 in DNA: TGTGCCAGCAGCTTTGGCCCGAGGACTGAAGCTTTCTTT.